This passage covers 2 T cell receptor beta chains from one sample sequenced in a study of regulatory T cells in long-lasting Graves disease. The TCR beta library used iRepertoire HTBI primers with Arm-PCR amplification of CDR3. TCRdb recomputed calls from the multiplex PCR reads with MiXCR, one row per CDR3 protein. The sample has some 250,000 distinct CDR3 sequences, under 20% seen once. Time point given: newly diagnosed GD, antithyroid drugs for less than 3 months. With RNA extracted from PBMCs as input, the TCR library was made. The same sample was also used in a study of T cells in Graves' hyperthyroidism and ophthalmopathy.

Sequencing used peripheral blood mononuclear cells (PBMCs), obtained at new diagnosis, from a patient treated with antithyroid drugs. These receptors all stem from a woman aged 30 to 39 with Graves disease.

This clonotype was picked up many times. V and J are TRBV7-2 and TRBJ2-1, with TRBD1 identical over 8 bases. The CDR3 totals 16 residues. V dropped 2 bases and J dropped 6; count of bases not matched to a gene: 9. Looked up from germline, CDR1 is SGHTA and CDR2 is FQGNSA. CDR3 DNA: TGTGCCAGCAGCTTATCATCCGGGACAGGAATCAATGAGCAGTTCTTC. It translates to CASSLSSGTGINEQFF.

This clonotype was counted a few times. This chain connects TRBV14 to TRBJ1-1, with D possibly TRBD1 on 6 matching bases. Trimming took 3 bases from V and 5 from J, leaving 16 bases between them. The CDR3 totals 15 residues. Per germline, CDR1 SGHDN and CDR2 FVKESK. CDR3 loop: CASSQTVGGWTEAFF. The CDR3 nucleotides read TGTGCCAGCAGCCAGACCGTAGGGGGGTGGACTGAAGCTTTCTTT.